The 10 T cell receptor beta chains given below trace back to one sample, sequenced in a study of cytomegalovirus exposure and HLA in healthy donors (dated by TCRdb to the late 2010s). The library was generated by the immunoSEQ multiplex PCR assay. A mixture of 60 forward primers for TCR Vbeta segments and 13 reverse primers for TCR Jbeta segments was used in the multiplex PCR. TCRdb re-hosts the immuneACCESS table, in-frame sequences only. Its copies lack some clones; in the studies checked, an unresolved V gene accounts for under half of them, and the cause for the rest is not known. The sample table contains about 130,000 clones; only one count was recorded for approximately 69% of them. The top ten constitute over 5% of the sample. The sequencing sample was made of PBMCs. The receptor source for this set is a man in his forties in good health and CMV-seropositive.

V usage is TRBV18 and J usage is TRBJ1-1, with D perhaps TRBD1 (5 bases). This CDR3 contains 13 residues. Looked up from germline, CDR1 is KGHSH and CDR2 is LQKENI. Between the trimmed V and J ends, which lost 10 bases and 0 bases, there was a span of 12 bases. CDR3: CATAGRMNTEAFF. The CDR3 DNA sequence: TGTGCCACCGCGGGACGGATGAACACTGAAGCTTTCTTT.

The rearrangement uses TRBV6-1 and TRBJ2-7; tentatively, D is TRBD1 (5 bases). The CDR3 runs to 13 residues. Between the trimmed V and J ends, which lost 5 bases and 3 bases, there was a span of 11 bases. In germline, CDR1 is MNHNS, CDR2 SASEGT. The CDR3 DNA is TGTGCCAGCAGTCCCGGACATCACTACGAGCAGTACTTC. Protein product: CASSPGHHYEQYF.

This clone was counted once. The chain has TRBV4-1 and TRBJ1-4, with TRBD1 matching 8 bases. Germline assignment: CDR1 MGHRA and CDR2 YSYEKL. The CDR3 consists of 15 residues. V shed 5 bases, J shed 8 bases, and the junction held 10 bases outside the gene matches. DNA of the CDR3: TGCGCCAGCAGCGGTATTGGGACAGGCGGAGAAAAACTGTTTTTT. Residues: CASSGIGTGGEKLFF.

This clone is a singleton in its sample. The chain uses TRBV5-1 and TRBJ1-4; 7 nucleotides line up with TRBD1. V was pared by 0 bases and J by 3 bases, with 5 bases of the junction left unmatched. Germline V gene data show CDR1 as SGHRS and CDR2 as YFSETQ. The CDR3 spans 16 residues. The chain's CDR3 is CASSLGTGTANEKLFF. The CDR3 bases are TGCGCCAGCAGCTTGGGGACCGGGACAGCTAATGAAAAACTGTTTTTT.

The CDR3 nucleotides read TGTGCCAGCAGGTGGGACAGCGGCACAGATACGCAGTATTTT. It codes for CASRWDSGTDTQYF. V gene TRBV27 combines with J gene TRBJ2-3; 7 positions agree with TRBD1. Trimming cost V 6 bases and J 1 base; bases outside gene matches: 4. Germline CDR1 reads MNHEY; CDR2 reads SMNVEV (reference sequence). CDR3 size: 14 residues.

This rearrangement joins TRBV5-8 to TRBJ2-2; TRBD2 matches at 7 bases. Germline V gives CDR1 SGHTS, CDR2 YDEGEE. The CDR3 totals 16 residues. Trimming cost V 5 bases and J 5 bases; bases outside gene matches: 12. Written as DNA, the CDR3 is TGTGCCAGCAGACCCCAGGGAGGGGCGTGGACCGGGGAGCTGTTTTTT. Translation gives CASRPQGGAWTGELFF.

CDR3 protein: CASRMDSHTEAFF. CDR3 DNA sequence: TGTGCCAGCAGGATGGACAGCCACACTGAAGCTTTCTTT. V is TRBV28 and J is TRBJ1-1; tentative D call: TRBD1 (6 bases). With 6 bases removed from V and 3 bases from J, the gap between germline ends came to 11 bases. Germline-derived CDR1 and CDR2 are MDHEN and SYDVKM. The CDR3 covers 13 residues.

Concerning this clone: The same CDR3 can be traced to other DNA sequences in this sample. The CDR3 is CASSYGLAGGTDTQYF. CDR3 nucleotides: TGTGCCAGCAGTTACGGACTAGCGGGAGGAACGGATACGCAGTATTTT. The chain joins TRBV6-5 to TRBJ2-3, with TRBD2 identical over 14 bases. In germline, CDR1 is MNHEY, CDR2 SVGAGI. CDR3 length equals 16 residues. Unmatched junction bases numbered 4, after V lost 2 bases and J lost 6 bases.

The chain couples TRBV30 to TRBJ2-5; 10 nucleotides align to TRBD1. The germline V gene encodes CDR1 GTSNPN and CDR2 SVGIG (reference sequence). The CDR3 totals 14 residues. V shed 0 bases, J shed 5 bases, and the junction held 3 bases outside the gene matches. The CDR3 sequence: CAWSVDRGRETQYF. CDR3 in DNA: TGTGCCTGGAGTGTAGACAGGGGGCGGGAGACCCAGTACTTC.

The chain couples TRBV25-1 to TRBJ1-1; D ambiguous. The V end was cut by 4 bases, the J end by 4 bases, with 10 bases between. Germline CDR1 is MGHDK and CDR2 is SYGVNS. The CDR3 is 13 amino acids. This CDR3 reads CASSAGGSTEAFF. DNA for the CDR3: TGTGCCAGCAGTGCGGGAGGAAGCACTGAAGCTTTCTTT.